A selection of T cell receptor beta chains follows, all from one sample in a study of blood T cell repertoires in COVID-19. Some clones are missing from TCRdb's copy, which holds only in-frame ones; the method was immunoSEQ multiplex PCR. The table has roughly 56,000 clones, about 86% seen once. Material for sequencing was peripheral blood. The receptors were sampled from a human donor in a cohort sampled during active COVID-19. Both conserved end residues are part of each CDR3. Fields, in order: J gene, clone size, V gene, D gene, CDR3 protein, CDR3 DNA. D genes are given only for firm matches. The listing skips clone size in some rows; elsewhere it reads once, few, many or a size class.

>TRBJ1-2|NA|TRBV19|NA
CASSIKNTQGRTIGYTF
TGTGCCAGTAGTATTAAAAATACACAGGGACGAACTATTGGCTACACCTTC
>TRBJ1-5|NA|TRBV24-1|TRBD1
CATSDPGQGGQPQHF
TGTGCCACCAGTGATCCTGGACAGGGAGGTCAGCCCCAGCATTTT
>TRBJ1-2|few|TRBV18|TRBD1
CASSPSATGAMIYGYTF
TGTGCCAGCTCACCATCGGCGACAGGGGCGATGATCTATGGCTACACCTTC
>TRBJ2-1|once|TRBV9|TRBD2
CASSVEAGDYNEQFF
TGTGCCAGCAGCGTAGAGGCGGGAGACTACAATGAGCAGTTCTTC
>TRBJ1-5|NA|TRBV7-2|NA
CASSFSYYSNQPQHF
TGTGCCAGCAGCTTCAGTTACTATAGCAATCAGCCCCAGCATTTT
>TRBJ2-2|NA|TRBV7-9|NA
CASSFSGSAGELFF
TGTGCCAGCAGCTTTTCGGGGTCGGCCGGGGAGCTGTTTTTT
>TRBJ1-2|NA|TRBV18|NA
CASSPERTDYGYTF
TGTGCCAGCTCACCGGAAAGGACAGACTATGGCTACACCTTC
>TRBJ2-6|NA|TRBV5-5|NA
CASSPRGNSGANVLTF
TGTGCCAGCAGCCCGAGGGGGAACTCTGGGGCCAACGTCCTGACTTTC
>TRBJ2-1|NA|TRBV28|TRBD2
CASSPSGLAGAGEQFF
TGTGCCAGCAGTCCCTCCGGACTAGCGGGAGCAGGGGAGCAGTTCTTC
>TRBJ1-6|NA|TRBV6-5|NA
CASTRSGGNSPLHF
TGTGCCAGCACCCGGTCCGGGGGTAATTCACCCCTCCACTTT
>TRBJ1-5|once|TRBV15|NA
CATSRLSRVSNQPQHF
TGTGCCACCAGCAGACTGAGCAGGGTTAGCAATCAGCCCCAGCATTTT
>TRBJ1-2|NA|TRBV6-5|TRBD1
CASSLGTVDGYTF
TGTGCCAGCAGTCTGGGGACAGTTGATGGCTACACCTTC
>TRBJ2-2|NA|TRBV9|NA
CASSVLSGTGELFF
TGTGCCAGCAGCGTACTATCGGGCACCGGGGAGCTGTTTTTT
>TRBJ1-4|NA|TRBV28|NA
CALGADNEKLFF
TGTGCCCTAGGGGCAGATAATGAAAAACTGTTTTTT
>TRBJ1-1|NA|TRBV7-2|NA
CASSSRRLAFF
TGTGCCAGCAGCTCCAGGCGATTAGCTTTCTTT
>TRBJ2-1|once|TRBV11-3|NA
CASSFTGWDEQFF
TGTGCCAGCAGCTTCACAGGTTGGGATGAGCAGTTCTTC
>TRBJ1-2|NA|TRBV3-1/TRBV3-2|NA
CASSKDSANYGYTF
TGTGCCAGCAGCAAAGACAGTGCTAACTATGGCTACACCTTC
>TRBJ2-5|NA|TRBV7-3|TRBD2
CASSLTSGSETQYF
TGTGCCAGCAGCTTAACTAGCGGGAGTGAGACCCAGTACTTC
>TRBJ2-1|NA|TRBV7-3|TRBD2
CASSHGLAGVDEQFF
TGTGCCAGCAGCCACGGACTAGCGGGAGTAGACGAGCAGTTCTTC
>TRBJ1-4|NA|TRBV4-1|NA
CASSQAQREWEKLFF
TGCGCCAGCAGCCAAGCCCAAAGAGAGTGGGAAAAACTGTTTTTT
>TRBJ1-4|NA|TRBV7-2|TRBD1
CASSDWTGRGEKLFF
TGTGCCAGCAGCGACTGGACAGGGAGAGGTGAAAAACTGTTTTTT
>TRBJ2-3|NA|TRBV7-9|TRBD2
CASSLARAGVADTQYF
TGTGCCAGCAGCTTAGCGCGAGCGGGAGTCGCAGATACGCAGTATTTT
>TRBJ2-7|NA|TRBV6-5|NA
CASSLYEQYF
TGTGCCAGCAGCCTCTACGAGCAGTACTTC
>TRBJ1-2|NA|TRBV2|NA
CASSDPPTAVNYGYTF
TGTGCCAGCAGTGACCCCCCGACAGCCGTAAACTATGGCTACACCTTC
>TRBJ2-2|NA|TRBV28|TRBD1
CASSVVTGVNTGELFF
TGTGCCAGCAGTGTGGTGACAGGGGTGAACACCGGGGAGCTGTTTTTT
>TRBJ2-7|NA|TRBV7-2|TRBD1
CASSLPDRGLYEQYF
TGTGCCAGCAGCTTACCGGACAGGGGACTTTACGAGCAGTACTTC
>TRBJ2-3|NA|TRBV5-1|TRBD2
CASSLAGTSLRTDTQYF
TGCGCCAGCAGCTTGGCGGGGACTAGCCTTCGCACAGATACGCAGTATTTT
>TRBJ2-7|NA|TRBV5-1|TRBD2
CASSLDPGLGFYEQYF
TGCGCCAGCAGCTTGGACCCGGGACTAGGATTCTACGAGCAGTACTTC
>TRBJ2-1|NA|TRBV19|NA
CASSLGGLGEQFF
TGTGCCAGTAGTCTCGGGGGACTGGGTGAGCAGTTCTTC
>TRBJ2-2|NA|TRBV6-5|NA
CASSYRLQTGELFF
TGTGCCAGCAGTTACCGACTACAGACCGGGGAGCTGTTTTTT
>TRBJ2-3|once|TRBV6-6|NA
CASSYYGDTQYF
TGTGCCAGCAGTTACTACGGGGATACGCAGTATTTT
>TRBJ2-3|few|TRBV9|TRBD2
CASSSGRAPPDTQYF
TGTGCCAGCAGCTCCGGGAGGGCCCCACCAGATACGCAGTATTTT
>TRBJ2-3|NA|TRBV5-1|NA
CASSLGSTGESTDTQYF
TGCGCCAGCAGCTTAGGATCAACGGGAGAGAGCACAGATACGCAGTATTTT
>TRBJ2-1|NA|TRBV21-1|NA
CASSKMTSAYNEQFF
TGTGCCAGCAGCAAAATGACTAGCGCCTACAATGAGCAGTTCTTC
>TRBJ2-7|NA|TRBV6-5|NA
CASSYRKGPYEQYF
TGTGCCAGCAGTTACCGTAAGGGGCCCTACGAGCAGTACTTC
>TRBJ2-2|NA|TRBV11-3|NA
CASSSGVLNTGELFF
TGTGCCAGCAGCTCAGGGGTTTTGAACACCGGGGAGCTGTTTTTT
>TRBJ2-3|NA|TRBV6-2/TRBV6-3|TRBD2
CASSYKEREGPTDTQYF
TGTGCCAGCAGTTACAAGGAGCGGGAGGGCCCGACAGATACGCAGTATTTT
>TRBJ2-5|NA|TRBV25-1|NA
CASNQRGGETQYF
TGTGCCAGCAACCAAAGGGGGGGTGAGACCCAGTACTTC
>TRBJ2-2|NA|TRBV5-1|TRBD2
CASATSGEHRELFF
TGCGCCAGCGCGACTAGCGGGGAACACCGGGAGCTGTTTTTT
>TRBJ1-2|NA|TRBV6-2/TRBV6-3|TRBD1
CASSSTGSLYGYTF
TGTGCCAGCAGTTCGACAGGGTCCCTGTATGGCTACACCTTC
>TRBJ2-7|NA|TRBV7-2|TRBD2
CASSPGLAEYYEQYF
TGTGCCAGCAGCCCAGGCCTAGCGGAATACTACGAGCAGTACTTC
>TRBJ2-3|NA|TRBV7-3|NA
CASSSGHTDTQYF
TGTGCCAGCAGCTCCGGACACACAGATACGCAGTATTTT
>TRBJ2-7|NA|TRBV15|TRBD1
CATSRGSQGTYEQYF
TGTGCCACCAGCAGAGGATCACAGGGGACCTACGAGCAGTACTTC
>TRBJ1-4|NA|TRBV18|TRBD1
CASSLGTGNEKLFF
TGTGCCAGCTCACTCGGGACAGGGAACGAAAAACTGTTTTTT
>TRBJ1-2|NA|TRBV27|TRBD1
CASSSGQGKSGYTF
TGTGCCAGCAGTTCCGGACAGGGGAAGAGTGGCTACACCTTC
>TRBJ2-5|NA|TRBV20-1|TRBD2
CSASRVAGRETQYF
TGCAGTGCTAGTCGAGTAGCGGGACGAGAGACCCAGTACTTC
>TRBJ2-7|once|TRBV6-6|NA
CASSYGGSGTYEQYF
TGTGCCAGCAGTTATGGCGGAAGCGGAACCTACGAGCAGTACTTC
>TRBJ2-7|NA|TRBV29-1|TRBD1
CSLKDRASYEQYF
TGCAGCCTTAAGGACAGGGCCTCCTACGAGCAGTACTTC
>TRBJ1-5|NA|TRBV11-2|TRBD1
CASSPRPTGGQPQHF
TGTGCCAGCAGCCCGCGGCCAACAGGGGGCCAGCCCCAGCATTTT
>TRBJ1-1|NA|TRBV7-9|NA
CASSSQGTEAFF
TGTGCCAGCAGCTCACAGGGTACTGAAGCTTTCTTT
>TRBJ1-1|NA|TRBV28|NA
CASSPQGILTEAFF
TGTGCCAGCAGTCCACAGGGAATTTTGACTGAAGCTTTCTTT
>TRBJ2-3|few|TRBV6-1|NA
CASSDYKGTDTQYF
TGTGCCAGCAGTGATTATAAGGGGACAGATACGCAGTATTTT
>TRBJ2-3|NA|TRBV15|NA
CATSRGGTDTQYF
TGTGCCACCAGCAGAGGAGGCACAGATACGCAGTATTTT
>TRBJ2-4|NA|TRBV28|NA
CASNEGGAKNIQYF
TGTGCCAGCAACGAGGGAGGTGCCAAAAACATTCAGTACTTC
>TRBJ1-1|NA|TRBV29-1|NA
CSVEGGPMNTEAFF
TGCAGCGTTGAAGGAGGGCCCATGAACACTGAAGCTTTCTTT
>TRBJ2-1|NA|TRBV24-1|TRBD2
CATSDDPGLAFHEQFF
TGTGCCACCAGTGATGACCCGGGACTAGCTTTCCATGAGCAGTTCTTC
>TRBJ2-7|NA|TRBV5-1|NA
CASSLVPSSGYEQYF
TGCGCCAGCAGCTTGGTTCCGTCCTCGGGCTACGAGCAGTACTTC